The clone carrying this T cell receptor (beta chain) showed up just a few times. The germline gives CDR1 MGHRA, CDR2 YSYEKL. V was trimmed by 1 base and J by 1 base, leaving 8 bases between them. The CDR3 length is 15 residues. The data were produced by immunoSEQ multiplex PCR, yet TCRdb's version contains in-frame clones alone and is incomplete. The profile covers around 160,000 clones, with just under 80% appearing a single time and about 14% taken by the ten largest. The entry originates in a study of blood T cell repertoires in COVID-19. The sequence was obtained from a woman aged 80 or older with acute or convalescent COVID-19. The specimen sequenced was peripheral blood. V and J are TRBV4-1 and TRBJ1-5; D remains unclear. CDR3 amino acids: CASSQAGLSNQPQHF. CDR3 bases: TGCGCCAGCAGCCAAGCAGGTTTGAGCAATCAGCCCCAGCATTTT.